Listed here are 18 T cell receptor beta chains from one sample, sequenced in a study of T cells of healthy individuals. TCRdb called the 5' RACE reads again in MiXCR, with one record for every CDR3 protein. Of 40,000 to 65,000 distinct CDR3 sequences in the sample, around 15% were seen once. The receptors were sampled from a human donor in good health.

The chain combines TRBV20-1 with TRBJ1-2, with D tentatively TRBD1 (5 bases). The length of the CDR3 is 17 residues. V shed 0 bases and J shed 4 bases, with 21 bases lying between them. The germline CDR1 and CDR2 sequences are DFQATT and SNEGSKA (reference sequence). The CDR3 DNA sequence: TGCAGTGCTAGAGACCGGAAGGACACCACCGGGATCTATGGCTACACCTTC. Encoded protein: CSARDRKDTTGIYGYTF.

This clonotype has ten or more counts. J is TRBJ1-4 and V is TRBV4-3; 7 bases are shared with TRBD1. V was clipped by 4 bases and J by 1 base; unmatched bases: 3. Germline CDR1 reads LGHNA; CDR2 reads YSLEER. The CDR3 sequence is 15 residues long. The DNA of the CDR3 is TGCGCCAGCAGCCTCCACAGGGGAACTAATGAAAAACTGTTTTTT. It codes for CASSLHRGTNEKLFF.

This clonotype came up many times. The chain employs TRBV3-1 and TRBJ2-3, with TRBD1 matching 10 bases. Germline V gene lookup returns CDR1 LGHDT and CDR2 YNNKEL (reference sequence). CDR3 length: 15 amino acids. J was trimmed by 4 bases and V by 1 base; bases with no gene match: 2. CDR3 coding DNA: TGTGCCAGCAGCCAAGGACAGGGGGCGTCAGATACGCAGTATTTT. This codes for CASSQGQGASDTQYF.

This clonotype came up many times. This chain uses TRBV7-9 with TRBJ2-4; D is possibly TRBD1 (6 bases). The CDR3 covers 14 residues. Germline V lookup: CDR1 SEHNR, CDR2 FQNEAQ (reference sequence). The V end was cut by 6 bases, the J end by 0 bases, with 9 bases between. CDR3 bases: TGTGCCAGCAGTCTAGGGGGAGCCAAAAACATTCAGTACTTC. This codes for CASSLGGAKNIQYF.

This clonotype was observed at least ten times. The J gene is TRBJ2-3, the V gene TRBV20-1; 7 bases are a match to TRBD2. V shed 5 bases and J 2 bases; nucleotides not matched to a gene: 13. Looked up from germline, CDR1 is DFQATT and CDR2 is SNEGSKA (reference sequence). The CDR3 length is 16 residues. The CDR3 DNA reads as TGCAGTGCTGGAAGGAGTAGCGGGCAGATCACAGATACGCAGTATTTT. Amino acid sequence: CSAGRSSGQITDTQYF.

V gene TRBV20-1 combines with J gene TRBJ2-7; 9 bases line up with TRBD2. Trimming at V came to 1 base and at J to 4 bases, leaving 2 bases not matched to a gene. Germline V gene lookup returns CDR1 DFQATT and CDR2 SNEGSKA (reference sequence). The CDR3 consists of 13 residues. The chain's CDR3 is CSARGGLAYEQYF. The CDR3 nucleotides are TGCAGTGCTAGAGGCGGACTAGCGTACGAGCAGTACTTC.

This clonotype showed up many times. The chain recombines TRBV25-1 with TRBJ1-1, with D possibly matching TRBD1 (5 bases). V shed 1 base and J shed 11 bases, with 14 bases lying between them. The CDR3 contains 13 residues. In germline, CDR1 is MGHDK, CDR2 SYGVNS. CDR3 loop: CASSESWERGAFF. The DNA for the CDR3 is TGTGCCAGCAGTGAATCGTGGGAGCGGGGGGCTTTCTTT. The full variable domain, in which reference TRBV25-1 and TRBJ1-1 provide the parts outside the CDR3, is EADIYQTPRYLVIGTGKKITLECSQTMGHDKMYWYQQDPGMELHLIHYSYGVNSTEKGDLSSESTVSRIRTEHFPLTLESARPSHTSQYLCASSESWERGAFFGQGTRLTVV.

This clonotype has at least ten counts. The chain uses TRBV2 and TRBJ2-5, with 7 nucleotides matching TRBD2. Per the germline V gene, CDR1 is SNHLY and CDR2 is FYNNEI. The CDR3 runs to 14 residues. J lost 1 base, V lost 4 bases, and 3 bases had no gene match. The CDR3 DNA is TGTGCCAGCAGTGCCGGGACTACCCAAGAGACCCAGTACTTC. Translating it yields CASSAGTTQETQYF.

This clonotype has just a few counts. The chain couples TRBV10-3 to TRBJ1-6, with D perhaps TRBD1 (6 bases). CDR3 size: 14 residues. Trimming pared 7 bases from V and 7 bases from J, leaving 14 bases between. CDR1 ENHRY and CDR2 SYGVKD come from the germline V gene. DNA for the CDR3: TGTGCCATCAACCGTTCCACAGGGAATTCACCCCTCCACTTT. Amino acid sequence: CAINRSTGNSPLHF.

The rearrangement joins TRBV5-1 to TRBJ1-5; D is unresolved. The CDR3 covers 13 residues. Germline CDR1 SGHRS, CDR2 YFSETQ. The V end lost 4 bases, the J end lost 4 bases, and 9 bases lay between the germline ends. CDR3 residues: CASSVDENQPQHF. In DNA form, the CDR3 reads TGCGCCAGCAGCGTCGACGAGAATCAGCCCCAGCATTTT. Variable domain in full (rest from reference TRBV5-1 and TRBJ1-5): KAGVTQTPRYLIKTRGQQVTLSCSPISGHRSVSWYQQTPGQGLQFLFEYFSETQRNKGNFPGRFSGRQFSNSRSEMNVSTLELGDSALYLCASSVDENQPQHFGDGTRLSIL.

This clonotype was seen repeatedly, ten times or more. The chain combines TRBV7-9 with TRBJ2-1, with a possible D match to TRBD2 (6 bases). Germline values: CDR1 SEHNR, CDR2 FQNEAQ (reference sequence). V lost 6 bases and J 6 bases, leaving 15 bases between the germline ends. The CDR3 covers 14 residues. CDR3 sequence reads: CASSLTGLINEQFF. CDR3 nucleotides: TGTGCCAGCAGTTTAACGGGACTCATCAATGAGCAGTTCTTC.

This clonotype was detected ten times or more. The chain has TRBV3-1 and TRBJ1-5; possible D gene TRBD1, 5 bases. The ends were cut back, 0 bases at V and 9 bases at J, with 9 bases in the middle. Germline V gives CDR1 LGHDT, CDR2 YNNKEL (reference sequence). The CDR3 covers 13 residues. The CDR3 coding sequence is TGTGCCAGCAGCCAAGACAGGGATTTGCCCCAGCATTTT. It specifies CASSQDRDLPQHF.

This clonotype was observed many times. V and J are TRBV4-3 and TRBJ2-1, with D maybe TRBD2 (6 bases). Trimming pared 0 bases from V and 0 bases from J, leaving 12 bases between. The CDR3 contains 17 residues. The V gene's germline CDR1 is LGHNA and CDR2 YSLEER. CDR3 DNA: TGCGCCAGCAGCCAAGATGTCGGGGAGGTCTCCTACAATGAGCAGTTCTTC. Amino acid sequence: CASSQDVGEVSYNEQFF.

The V and J genes are TRBV4-1 and TRBJ2-7; TRBD1 matches 11 bases. From germline, CDR1 is MGHRA and CDR2 YSYEKL. The CDR3 is 16 residues long. V gave up 0 bases and J gave up 6 bases; unmatched junction bases: 7. The CDR3 protein is CASSQEGPGQGVEQYF. CDR3 in DNA: TGCGCCAGCAGCCAAGAAGGGCCGGGACAGGGGGTCGAGCAGTACTTC.

This clonotype was found many times. This rearrangement joins TRBV21-1 to TRBJ1-2. TRBV21-1 is designated a pseudogene. The length of the CDR3 is 14 residues. Here the CDR3 DNA reads TGTGCCAGGCCTCGGTTAGGGAGGCCCTATGGCTACACCTTC. This translates into CARPRLGRPYGYTF.

The chain joins TRBV7-2 to TRBJ2-4, with TRBD2 identical over 8 bases. Trimming removed 4 bases from V and 1 base from J; junction bases left unmatched: 0. Germline CDR1 reads SGHTA; CDR2 reads FQGNSA. The CDR3 length is 14 residues. The CDR3 DNA reads TGTGCCAGCAGCTCGGGGGGGGCCAAAAACATTCAGTACTTC. The encoded protein is CASSSGGAKNIQYF.

This clonotype was counted between two and nine times. The V call is TRBV20-1, the J call TRBJ1-2; D is undetermined. The CDR3 totals 13 residues. In germline, CDR1 is DFQATT, CDR2 SNEGSKA (reference sequence). V lost 3 bases and J lost 0, with 8 bases in between. In DNA, the CDR3 is TGCAGTGCTAGTGATGGACCTAACTATGGCTACACCTTC. Its protein is CSASDGPNYGYTF.

Details on this clonotype: This may be a read error: a much more frequent sequence differs by one nucleotide. The chain has TRBV6-5 and TRBJ1-2; possibly TRBD1 for D (6 bases). Germline V gives CDR1 MNHEY, CDR2 SVGAGI. CDR3 length: 13 amino acids. The CDR3 region is CASSLTGSYGYNF. The DNA for the CDR3 is TGTGCCAGCAGCCTGACAGGTTCCTATGGCTACAACTTC.